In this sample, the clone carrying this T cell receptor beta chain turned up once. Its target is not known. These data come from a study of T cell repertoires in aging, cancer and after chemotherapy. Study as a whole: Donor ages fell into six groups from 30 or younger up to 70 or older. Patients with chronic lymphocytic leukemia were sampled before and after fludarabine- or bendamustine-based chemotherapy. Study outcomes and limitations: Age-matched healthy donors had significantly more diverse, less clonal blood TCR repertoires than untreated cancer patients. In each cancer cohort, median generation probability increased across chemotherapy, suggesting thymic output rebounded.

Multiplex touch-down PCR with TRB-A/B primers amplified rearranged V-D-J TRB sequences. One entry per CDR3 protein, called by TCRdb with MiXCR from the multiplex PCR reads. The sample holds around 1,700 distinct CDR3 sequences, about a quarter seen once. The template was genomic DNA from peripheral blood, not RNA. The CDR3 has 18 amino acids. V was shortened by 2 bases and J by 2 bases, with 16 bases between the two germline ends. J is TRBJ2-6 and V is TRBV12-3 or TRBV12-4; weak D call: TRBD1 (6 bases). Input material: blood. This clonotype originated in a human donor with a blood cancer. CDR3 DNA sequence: TGTGCCAGCAGTTTACAGGGGTATGGTCTCGCTGGGGCCAACGTCCTGACTTTC. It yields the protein CASSLQGYGLAGANVLTF.